What follows is one TCR beta chain and its context. The data stem from a study of PD-L1 blockade in urothelial cancer. Sequencing used immunoSEQ multiplex PCR; TCRdb keeps in-frame clones, though not all of them. The sample has just over 35,000 clones, roughly a third seen once. Trimming at V came to 2 bases and at J to 3 bases, leaving 1 base not matched to a gene. Germline V gene data show CDR1 as MNHGY and CDR2 as SAAAGT. The length of the CDR3 is 14 residues. This material consisted of tumor tissue, taken before atezolizumab (anti-PD-L1) treatment. The receptor was isolated from a man aged 55 to 70 with urothelial cancer. The gene calls are TRBV6-8 and TRBJ2-7; 10 bases match TRBD1. The CDR3 spells CASSYGTGVYEQYF. For the CDR3, the DNA is TGTGCCAGCAGTTACGGGACAGGGGTCTACGAGCAGTACTTC.